These 19 T cell receptor beta chains were sequenced from one sample in a study of blood T cell repertoires in COVID-19. The data were produced by immunoSEQ multiplex PCR, yet TCRdb's version contains in-frame clones alone and is incomplete. The sample lists 190,000 or so clones; 70% to 90% were seen once. Material for sequencing was peripheral blood. These receptors all come from a woman older than 75 with acute or convalescent COVID-19.

V is TRBV27 and J is TRBJ1-2; TRBD1 aligns across 8 bases. CDR1 MNHEY and CDR2 SMNVEV come from the germline V gene (reference sequence). V was pared by 5 bases and J by 4 bases, with 9 bases of the junction left unmatched. This CDR3 has 15 amino acids. DNA of the CDR3: TGTGCCAGCAGTCGAGGGGGACAGGTTCCCTATGGCTACACCTTC. This gives the protein CASSRGGQVPYGYTF.

This chain links TRBV5-1 with TRBJ1-4; the D gene is possibly TRBD1 (6 bases). The V end lost 0 bases, the J end lost 0 bases, and 6 bases lay between the germline ends. Per germline, CDR1 SGHRS and CDR2 YFSETQ. There are 15 residues in the CDR3. CDR3 DNA sequence: TGCGCCAGCAGCTTGGGGACAGCAACTAATGAAAAACTGTTTTTT. This codes for CASSLGTATNEKLFF.

The chain combines TRBV6-6 with TRBJ2-5; 10 nucleotides agree with TRBD2. The CDR3 is made up of 14 amino acids. The germline V gene has CDR1 MNHNY and CDR2 SVGAGI (reference sequence). Losses at the gene ends were 10 bases for V and 5 bases for J; bases not matched to a gene: 10. CDR3 in DNA: TGTGCCACCAAAGCTAGCGGGGGCTCGGAGACCCAGTACTTC. The encoded protein is CATKASGGSETQYF.

This chain uses TRBV10-3 with TRBJ2-1; D possibly corresponds to TRBD2 (6 bases). Trimming shortened V by 3 bases and J by 6 bases, and 12 bases separated the two germline ends. CDR3 length: 14 amino acids. Germline values: CDR1 ENHRY, CDR2 SYGVKD. The CDR3 DNA follows: TGTGCCATCAGTGACGGGCTGGGAGGCAATGAGCAGTTCTTC. This codes for CAISDGLGGNEQFF.

A word on this clone: Other DNA sequences of this sample code for an identical CDR3. This chain uses TRBV3-1 (or the pseudogene TRBV3-2) with TRBJ1-6; D is uncertain. Trimming removed 2 bases from V and 7 bases from J, with 6 bases in between. The germline gives CDR1 LGHDT, CDR2 YNNKEL (reference sequence). This CDR3 has 13 amino acids. The CDR3 DNA reads TGTGCCAGCAGCCAAACGGGGAATTCACCCCTCCACTTT. Translation: CASSQTGNSPLHF.

The V and J genes are TRBV6-2 or TRBV6-3 and TRBJ2-7, with a weak D call TRBD1 (6 bases). The CDR3 consists of 14 residues. Trimming removed 4 bases at V and 0 bases at J, with 10 bases between. From germline, CDR1 is MNHEY and CDR2 SVGEGT. For the CDR3, the DNA is TGTGCCAGCAGTTTTGGGGGCAACTCCTACGAGCAGTACTTC. Translated: CASSFGGNSYEQYF.

The chain uses TRBV5-4 and TRBJ2-3; 13 positions match TRBD2. Trimming at V came to 4 bases and at J to 2 bases, leaving 10 bases not matched to a gene. The CDR3 loop spans 18 amino acids. Germline V CDR1 and CDR2: SGHNT, YYREEE (reference sequence). In DNA, the CDR3 is TGTGCCAGCAGCACCGGGACTAGCGGGGCCATACCCACAGATACGCAGTATTTT. Translated, it gives CASSTGTSGAIPTDTQYF.

This chain's CDR3 is CASSQKRGTGVSPLHF. The DNA of the CDR3 is TGCGCCAGCAGCCAAAAAAGGGGTACAGGGGTGTCACCCCTCCACTTT. The V call is TRBV4-1, the J call TRBJ1-6, with TRBD1 matching 7 bases. Germline V gene data show CDR1 as MGHRA and CDR2 as YSYEKL. This CDR3 comprises 16 residues. With 2 bases clipped from V and 10 bases from J, the junction kept 11 bases outside the gene matches.

The CDR3 DNA reads as TGTGCCAGCAGTCGGTCTCCTCTCAGCGTGTCCTACAATGAGCAGTTCTTC. Translating it yields CASSRSPLSVSYNEQFF. This chain connects TRBV6-2 or TRBV6-3 to TRBJ2-1; D unresolved. The germline V gene has CDR1 MNHEY and CDR2 SVGEGT. Deletions cut 5 bases from V and 1 base from J, with 18 bases between. CDR3 size: 17 residues.

V usage is TRBV7-9 and J usage is TRBJ1-4; TRBD1 matches at 9 bases. V lost 6 bases, J lost 7 bases, and 6 bases stayed unmatched. CDR1 SEHNR and CDR2 FQNEAQ come from the germline V gene (reference sequence). The CDR3 has 14 amino acids. Written as DNA, the CDR3 is TGTGCCAGCAGGGCGACAGGGGGAGGTGAAAAACTGTTTTTT. It codes for CASRATGGGEKLFF.

CDR3 DNA: TGTGCCAGCAGTCCGGACAGGCCGGAGACCCAGTACTTC. Translation gives CASSPDRPETQYF. The chain combines TRBV6-5 with TRBJ2-5; 7 positions agree with TRBD1. Germline V gives CDR1 MNHEY, CDR2 SVGAGI. The CDR3 is 13 amino acids. Trimming took 5 bases from V and 5 from J; bases not matched to a gene: 5.

The chain recombines TRBV6-1 with TRBJ1-2, with D possibly being TRBD1 (6 bases). The germline V and J ends were trimmed by 3 bases and 8 bases, with 10 bases remaining between them. This CDR3 comprises 12 residues. In germline, CDR1 is MNHNS, CDR2 SASEGT. CDR3 nucleotides: TGTGCCAGCAGTGATTCGACAGGAGGCTACACCTTC. It translates to CASSDSTGGYTF.

The genes are TRBV7-2 and TRBJ2-7; 8 nucleotides match TRBD2. The length of the CDR3 is 15 residues. The V segment lost 6 bases and the J segment 5 bases; nucleotides outside the gene matches: 12. Germline V gene sequence: CDR1 SGHTA, CDR2 FQGNSA. Here the CDR3 reads CASSLSGTDWNEQYF. DNA of the CDR3: TGTGCCAGCAGTCTTAGCGGGACGGATTGGAACGAGCAGTACTTC.

The V call is TRBV7-6, the J call TRBJ2-1; D is perhaps TRBD2 (5 bases). This CDR3 is built from 16 residues. Germline V gene sequence: CDR1 SGHVS, CDR2 FNYEAQ. V was pared by 3 bases and J by 4 bases, with 16 bases between. This CDR3 reads CASSLAGIQHYNEQFF. The CDR3 nucleotides read TGTGCCAGCAGCTTGGCGGGTATACAGCATTACAATGAGCAGTTCTTC.

V usage is TRBV6-2 or TRBV6-3 and J usage is TRBJ1-1; D remains ambiguous. Germline V gene data show CDR1 as MNHEY and CDR2 as SVGEGT. The CDR3 is 15 residues long. V was clipped by 5 bases and J by 1 base, with 14 bases between them. The CDR3 nucleotides are TGTGCCAGCAGTGACTATTCCAACTCGAACACTGAAGCTTTCTTT. It yields the protein CASSDYSNSNTEAFF.

Concerning this clone: The sample contains more than one DNA sequence encoding this CDR3. The chain has TRBV5-1 and TRBJ1-1; 8 nucleotides align to TRBD1. The trim removed 4 bases at V and 1 base at J, leaving 3 bases unmatched. The length of the CDR3 is 14 residues. CDR1 and CDR2 from the germline V gene are SGHRS and YFSETQ. DNA for the CDR3: TGCGCCAGCAGCCCAGGACAGGGGAACACTGAAGCTTTCTTT. Its translation is CASSPGQGNTEAFF.

This clone was seen only once. This chain joins TRBV27 and TRBJ1-6; 8 bases agree with TRBD1. The CDR3 covers 19 residues. Germline V gives CDR1 MNHEY, CDR2 SMNVEV (reference sequence). Losses at the gene ends were 4 bases for V and 9 bases for J; bases not matched to a gene: 20. The DNA of the CDR3 is TGTGCCAGCAGTTCCCGCGGGCGTAATACAGGGGGAATAGTTTCACCCCTCCACTTT. Its protein is CASSSRGRNTGGIVSPLHF.

The chain is built from TRBV24-1 and TRBJ1-5, with TRBD1 matching 10 bases. V lost 3 bases, J lost 4 bases, and 2 bases stayed unmatched. The germline gives CDR1 KGHDR, CDR2 SFDVKD. This CDR3 region has 15 residues. For the CDR3, the DNA is TGTGCCACCAGTGATGGGACAGGGGCAAATCAGCCCCAGCATTTT. It is translated as CATSDGTGANQPQHF.

The V gene is TRBV19, the J gene TRBJ1-6; TRBD1 agrees at 8 bases. The V gene's germline CDR1 is LNHDA and CDR2 SQIVND (reference sequence). V lost 1 base, J lost 9 bases, and 8 bases stayed unmatched. This CDR3 spans 16 amino acids. The chain's CDR3 is CASSIVPQGGGSPLHF. The CDR3 DNA sequence: TGTGCCAGTAGTATAGTCCCACAGGGGGGAGGTTCACCCCTCCACTTT.